This T cell receptor (beta chain) was observed in a study of beta chain features in type 1 diabetes. Study results and caveats: Amplification by PCR could prefer shorter templates, with the same effect in patients and controls. Reads derived from cDNA could over-represent cells showing high TCR expression. Shorter TCRB CDR3s, moderately but significantly so, marked every one of the four CD4+ subsets in Type 1 diabetes patients.

Concerning this clone: Its target is unknown.

Germline-derived CDR1 and CDR2 are SEHNR and FQNEAQ (reference sequence). The CDR3 is 12 amino acids. Trimming pared 5 bases from V and 6 bases from J, leaving 10 bases between. All of the isolated RNA was reverse transcribed, so expressed TCRB transcripts were sequenced. Some clones are missing from TCRdb's copy, which holds only in-frame ones; the method was immunoSEQ multiplex PCR. The sample lists roughly 730,000 clones, roughly 12% occurring once. Sequences were obtained from naive CD4+ T cells from blood. This clonotype originated in a man between 18 and 35 years old with type 1 diabetes. The V and J genes are TRBV7-9 and TRBJ1-1, with TRBD1 as a possible D gene (6 bases). The CDR3 coding sequence is TGTGCCAGCAGCCCACAGGGCCCTGAAGCTTTCTTT. Translating gives CASSPQGPEAFF.